This T cell receptor (beta chain) was retrieved from a study of T cell changes during pregnancy in multiple sclerosis. Generated by immunoSEQ multiplex PCR, the TCRdb table keeps only in-frame clones and is missing some. The sample has 44,000 or so clones, roughly nine tenths seen once. V gave up 5 bases and J gave up 0 bases, with 10 bases separating them. Germline CDR1 is MNHEY and CDR2 is SVGAGI. This CDR3 has 14 residues. The receptor was derived from a female donor in good health, enrolled as a control in a pregnancy study. The chain links TRBV6-5 to TRBJ2-5; TRBD2 might be the D (6 bases). The material sequenced was peripheral blood, taken in the first trimester of pregnancy. This CDR3 reads CASSPRDYQETQYF. DNA for the CDR3: TGTGCCAGCAGTCCCAGGGACTACCAAGAGACCCAGTACTTC.